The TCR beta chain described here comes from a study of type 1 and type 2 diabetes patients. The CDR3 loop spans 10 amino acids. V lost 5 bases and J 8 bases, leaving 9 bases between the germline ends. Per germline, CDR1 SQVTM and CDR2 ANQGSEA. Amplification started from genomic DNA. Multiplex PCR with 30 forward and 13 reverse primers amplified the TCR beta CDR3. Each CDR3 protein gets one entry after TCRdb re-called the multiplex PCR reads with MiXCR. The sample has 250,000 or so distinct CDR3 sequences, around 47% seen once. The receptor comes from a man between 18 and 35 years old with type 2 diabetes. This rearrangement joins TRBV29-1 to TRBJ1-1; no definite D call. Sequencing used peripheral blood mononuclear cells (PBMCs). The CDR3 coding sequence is TGCAGCGTTTCGGTAACAGAAGCTTTCTTT. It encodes CSVSVTEAFF.